A single sample is the source of the 24 T cell receptor beta chains below, sequenced in a study of blood T cell repertoires in COVID-19. Here immunoSEQ multiplex PCR was the method, and the copy in TCRdb shows in-frame clones only, minus some. Found here are approximately 93,000 clones, roughly 71% of them singletons; the top ten hold roughly 10%. What was sequenced was peripheral blood. Receptor source: a woman of 80 years or more with acute or convalescent COVID-19.

The chain couples TRBV18 to TRBJ2-5, with D perhaps TRBD1 (6 bases). CDR1 and CDR2 (germline): KGHSH, LQKENI. V was pared by 2 bases and J by 2 bases, with 15 bases between. The CDR3 has 16 amino acids. In DNA form, the CDR3 reads TGTGCCAGCTCACCAAGACAGGCCGTGCTACAAGAGACCCAGTACTTC. As protein: CASSPRQAVLQETQYF.

J is TRBJ2-1 and V is TRBV19; 7 bases map to TRBD1. From germline, CDR1 is LNHDA and CDR2 SQIVND (reference sequence). Germline trimming cut 3 bases from V and 8 bases from J; bases unmatched to any gene: 13. This CDR3 spans 16 amino acids. The CDR3 is CASSMRRQGIGDEQFF. The CDR3, as DNA: TGTGCCAGTAGTATGAGGAGACAGGGCATCGGCGATGAGCAGTTCTTC.

CDR3 in amino acids: CASSLAGPVTEAFF. The CDR3 DNA sequence: TGTGCCAGCAGCTTAGCGGGGCCAGTCACTGAAGCTTTCTTT. V usage is TRBV7-9 and J usage is TRBJ1-1; D possibly corresponds to TRBD1 (5 bases). Germline lookup yields CDR1 SEHNR and CDR2 FQNEAQ (reference sequence). V lost 0 bases to trimming and J lost 4 bases, with 9 bases between them. CDR3 size: 14 residues.

The chain combines TRBV29-1 with TRBJ2-1; maybe TRBD1 (6 bases). From germline, CDR1 is SQVTM and CDR2 ANQGSEA. V lost 0 bases, J lost 0 bases, and 12 bases lay in between. This CDR3 is built from 16 residues. In DNA, the CDR3 is TGCAGCGTTGAAGATCTTCAGGGGACCTCCTACAATGAGCAGTTCTTC. Translating gives CSVEDLQGTSYNEQFF.

The rearrangement joins TRBV5-1 to TRBJ2-1; 8 nucleotides line up with TRBD1. This CDR3 has 14 amino acids. The ends lost 4 bases at V and 8 bases at J; junction bases unmatched: 8. Germline V gene data show CDR1 as SGHRS and CDR2 as YFSETQ. The CDR3 DNA is TGCGCCAGCAGCCCGACCGCGACAGGGGATGAGCAGTTCTTC. It codes for CASSPTATGDEQFF.

CDR3 sequence reads: CASTGVGNSNQPQHF. CDR3 DNA sequence: TGTGCCAGTACGGGGGTCGGCAATAGCAATCAGCCCCAGCATTTT. V and J are TRBV19 and TRBJ1-5; D is perhaps TRBD1 (5 bases). With 7 bases removed from V and 0 bases from J, the gap between germline ends came to 13 bases. The V gene's germline CDR1 is LNHDA and CDR2 SQIVND (reference sequence). This CDR3 is 15 amino acids long.

The chain joins TRBV5-1 to TRBJ2-1; 8 bases are shared with TRBD2. The CDR3 length is 16 residues. CDR1 is SGHRS, CDR2 YFSETQ, per germline. V gave up 1 base and J gave up 1 base; unmatched junction bases: 4. The CDR3 loop is CASSLSPSGSYNEQFF. The CDR3 DNA is TGCGCCAGCAGCTTGTCTCCTAGCGGGTCCTACAATGAGCAGTTCTTC.

The V and J genes are TRBV10-3 and TRBJ1-2; the D is unclear. The CDR3 is 15 amino acids. Germline CDR1 reads ENHRY; CDR2 reads SYGVKD. V was cut by 4 bases and J by 6 bases, with 18 bases left in between. The CDR3 protein is CAISAGSTGLDGYTF. The CDR3 DNA sequence: TGTGCCATCAGTGCCGGCAGTACGGGGTTAGATGGCTACACCTTC.

This clone appeared a few times. This chain connects TRBV10-3 to TRBJ2-3; a possible D gene is TRBD1 (6 bases). Germline V gene data show CDR1 as ENHRY and CDR2 as SYGVKD. The CDR3 extends over 15 amino acids. V lost 8 bases to trimming and J lost 4 bases, with 19 bases between them. The CDR3 loop is CAIRRDRRSSDTQYF. As DNA, the CDR3 is TGTGCCATCCGGCGCGACAGGAGGTCATCAGATACGCAGTATTTT.

V usage is TRBV19 and J usage is TRBJ2-6; 7 bases are a match to TRBD1. V lost 5 bases and J lost 0; bases outside the gene matches: 16. Germline V gene sequence: CDR1 LNHDA, CDR2 SQIVND (reference sequence). The CDR3 runs to 20 residues. CDR3 in amino acids: CASSLYATGVRSSGANVLTF. CDR3 in DNA: TGTGCCAGTAGTCTATACGCTACAGGGGTCCGAAGCTCTGGGGCCAACGTCCTGACTTTC.

J is TRBJ2-1 and V is TRBV15; 9 nucleotides align to TRBD2. Germline trimming cut 6 bases from V and 3 bases from J; bases unmatched to any gene: 15. Germline CDR1 and CDR2: LNHNV and YYDKDF (reference sequence). The CDR3 is 18 amino acids. CDR3 loop: CATRLAGGSGRIYNEQFF. The DNA for the CDR3 is TGTGCCACCAGGTTGGCAGGGGGGAGCGGGAGGATCTACAATGAGCAGTTCTTC.

This chain links TRBV7-9 with TRBJ1-2; D is unclear. V lost 3 bases, J lost 3 bases, and 5 bases lay in between. The CDR3 totals 12 residues. Germline V lookup: CDR1 SEHNR, CDR2 FQNEAQ (reference sequence). In nucleotides, the CDR3 is TGTGCCAGCAGCTTGGCAGACTATGGCTACACCTTC. It codes for CASSLADYGYTF.

The V and J genes are TRBV2 and TRBJ1-1; TRBD1 agrees at 8 bases. Germline assignment: CDR1 SNHLY and CDR2 FYNNEI. CDR3 length: 15 amino acids. After removal of 2 bases from V and 6 bases from J, the junction contained 8 bases not matched to a gene. CDR3 DNA: TGTGCCAGCAGTGAATTAGGGACAGGACGGGCTGAAGCTTTCTTT. Translation: CASSELGTGRAEAFF. Based on the CDR3 plus reference TRBV2 and TRBJ1-1, the full variable domain is EPEVTQTPSHQVTQMGQEVILRCVPISNHLYFYWYRQILGQKVEFLVSFYNNEISEKSEIFDDQFSVERPDGSNFTLKIRSTKLEDSAMYFCASSELGTGRAEAFFGQGTRLTVV.

The chain recombines TRBV2 with TRBJ1-4; 9 bases align to TRBD1. Germline CDR1 and CDR2: SNHLY and FYNNEI. The V gene end was trimmed by 8 bases and the J gene end by 8 bases; junction bases not matched to a gene: 6. The CDR3 runs 13 residues. The CDR3 loop is CASHRGLSEKLFF. The CDR3 DNA is TGTGCCAGCCACAGGGGGCTTAGCGAAAAACTGTTTTTT.

The chain carries TRBV30 and TRBJ2-3; weak D call: TRBD1 (6 bases). The germline V gene encodes CDR1 GTSNPN and CDR2 SVGIG (reference sequence). Trimming took 4 bases from V and 0 from J, leaving 17 bases between them. CDR3 length: 16 amino acids. The CDR3 DNA reads as TGTGCCTGGACGGACAGTCCTATCCCTAGCACAGATACGCAGTATTTT. This encodes CAWTDSPIPSTDTQYF.

The J gene is TRBJ2-7, the V gene TRBV7-2, with a possible D match to TRBD1 (6 bases). The CDR3 is 15 residues long. In germline, CDR1 is SGHTA, CDR2 FQGNSA. The V and J ends lost 1 base and 3 bases respectively, with 13 bases between them. CDR3 bases: TGTGCCAGCAGCTTAGGATCCAGGGGTTACTACGAGCAGTACTTC. It encodes CASSLGSRGYYEQYF.

The chain links TRBV10-3 to TRBJ2-1, with 8 bases lining up with TRBD2. The germline CDR1 and CDR2 sequences are ENHRY and SYGVKD. With V trimmed by 11 bases and J by 7 bases, 10 bases remained unmatched. This CDR3 has 13 amino acids. The CDR3 loop is CASREGLGNEQFF. CDR3 sequence (DNA): TGTGCCTCACGGGAGGGCCTTGGGAATGAGCAGTTCTTC.

This chain connects TRBV7-3 to TRBJ1-1, with 7 bases that match TRBD1. The CDR3 covers 14 residues. Trimming cost V 5 bases and J 1 base; bases outside gene matches: 4. From germline, CDR1 is SGHTA and CDR2 FQGTGA. In nucleotides, the CDR3 is TGTGCCAGCAGCCTGGAGGGGGCGAACACTGAAGCTTTCTTT. Translated, it gives CASSLEGANTEAFF.

The CDR3 reads CASSQETGGSGNTIYF. In DNA form, the CDR3 reads TGTGCCAGCAGCCAAGAGACAGGGGGCTCTGGAAACACCATATATTTT. The V gene is TRBV3-1 (or the pseudogene TRBV3-2), the J gene TRBJ1-3; 9 bases match TRBD1. Germline V gene sequence: CDR1 LGHDT, CDR2 YNNKEL (reference sequence). The CDR3 sequence is 16 residues long. V lost 0 bases and J lost 0; bases outside the gene matches: 0.

Worth noting for this clone: The junction and the germline gene differ at one end; a read error may be behind it. The chain combines TRBV25-1 with TRBJ1-2; 7 bases map to TRBD1. The CDR3 has 15 amino acids. From germline, CDR1 is MGHDK and CDR2 SYGVNS. In nucleotides, the CDR3 is TGCGCCCGCGGGGGGGCGGCAGGGGGGCCCTATGGCTACACCTTC. It codes for CARGGAAGGPYGYTF.

V is TRBV25-1 and J is TRBJ2-7; tentative D call: TRBD2 (6 bases). CDR3 length: 14 residues. Trimming cost V 2 bases and J 1 base, with 9 bases left between them. The germline CDR1 and CDR2 sequences are MGHDK and SYGVNS. The CDR3 loop is CASSEAGPSYEQYF. The DNA of the CDR3 is TGTGCCAGCAGTGAAGCGGGACCTTCCTACGAGCAGTACTTC.

The CDR3 DNA follows: TGTGCCAGCAGCCTGGGGGAGGGAAGATTCTACGAGCAGTACTTC. It translates to CASSLGEGRFYEQYF. The V call is TRBV5-6, the J call TRBJ2-7; 7 nucleotides agree with TRBD2. V gave up 4 bases and J gave up 3 bases; unmatched junction bases: 10. Per germline, CDR1 SGHDT and CDR2 YYEEEE. The length of the CDR3 is 15 residues.

This clone has only a few counts. This sequence joins TRBV5-5 and TRBJ2-7; 7 bases are a match to TRBD2. CDR1 and CDR2 from the germline V gene are SGHKS and YYEKEE (reference sequence). V shed 3 bases, J shed 5 bases, and the junction held 11 bases outside the gene matches. CDR3 size: 15 residues. CDR3 in amino acids: CASSSGTGGIDEQYF. For the CDR3, the DNA is TGTGCCAGCAGCTCTGGTACGGGAGGTATCGACGAGCAGTACTTC.

The V call is TRBV5-5, the J call TRBJ1-5; TRBD1 aligns across 8 bases. Per the germline V gene, CDR1 is SGHKS and CDR2 is YYEKEE (reference sequence). The V gene end was trimmed by 3 bases and the J gene end by 7 bases; junction bases not matched to a gene: 6. The CDR3 runs 14 residues. CDR3: CASSSGQGWQPQHF. Here the CDR3 DNA reads TGTGCCAGCAGCTCCGGACAGGGTTGGCAGCCCCAGCATTTT.